The 13 T cell receptor beta chains in this list originate from one sample, sequenced in a study of T cell repertoires in cytomegalovirus infection. Antigen specificity for these receptors is unknown. TCRdb reanalysed the reads using MiXCR and keeps one entry per CDR3 protein. Of a few hundred thousand distinct CDR3 sequences listed, around 20% are singletons. Specimen: cultured PBMCs, collected from culture after CMV antigen stimulation. The receptors come from a human donor in good health (CMV status not recorded). Some clones in this sample may be carry-over from other donors' samples.

A few counts support this clonotype. The DNA of the CDR3 is TGTGCCAGCAGCTTATGGGACAAGATGCGCAATCAGCCCCAGCATTTT. Translating gives CASSLWDKMRNQPQHF. The V gene is TRBV7-9, the J gene TRBJ1-5, with D possibly TRBD1 on 6 matching bases. CDR1 SEHNR and CDR2 FQNEAQ come from the germline V gene (reference sequence). The CDR3 extends over 16 amino acids. With 2 bases removed from V and 2 bases from J, the gap between germline ends came to 13 bases.

The sample holds many counts of this clonotype. The chain uses TRBV11-2 and TRBJ2-1; D ambiguous. The germline gives CDR1 SGHAT, CDR2 FQNNGV. The ends were cut back, 2 bases at V and 4 bases at J, with 9 bases in the middle. The CDR3 is made up of 14 amino acids. CDR3 coding DNA: TGTGCCAGCAGCTTAACGAACGGTTACAATGAGCAGTTCTTC. This codes for CASSLTNGYNEQFF.

At least ten counts were recorded for this clonotype. The J gene is TRBJ2-1, the V gene TRBV7-2; 13 bases match TRBD2. This CDR3 is 15 amino acids long. V shed 5 bases, J shed 8 bases, and the junction held 6 bases outside the gene matches. The germline V gene has CDR1 SGHTA and CDR2 FQGNSA. The CDR3 loop reads CASSRKTSGRYEQFF. For the CDR3, the DNA is TGTGCCAGCAGCCGGAAGACTAGCGGGAGGTATGAGCAGTTCTTC.

The DNA for the CDR3 is TGTGCCAGCAGCACCCAAGGGGAGACCCAGTACTTC. The encoded protein is CASSTQGETQYF. The chain has TRBV7-9 and TRBJ2-5; D gene unclear. Trimming stripped 5 bases from V and 5 bases from J, with 9 bases between. The germline CDR1 and CDR2 sequences are SEHNR and FQNEAQ (reference sequence). The CDR3 is 12 residues long.

This clonotype was counted a few times. This chain connects TRBV28 to TRBJ1-5, with D possibly being TRBD1 (5 bases). The germline CDR1 and CDR2 sequences are MDHEN and SYDVKM. CDR3 length: 17 amino acids. Trimming removed 3 bases from V and 5 bases from J, with 20 bases in between. The CDR3 region has the DNA TGTGCCAGCAGTTTTATGGGACTGTCCCCGAATGATCAGCCCCAGCATTTT. It is translated as CASSFMGLSPNDQPQHF.

The CDR3 region is CASKVPPPTSGETQYF. The CDR3 DNA is TGTGCCAGCAAAGTCCCCCCCCCGACTAGCGGAGAGACCCAGTACTTC. This sequence joins TRBV28 and TRBJ2-5; 9 nucleotides match TRBD2. The CDR3 is 16 residues long. J gave up 4 bases and V 7 bases, and 13 bases lay outside the gene matches. CDR1 MDHEN and CDR2 SYDVKM come from the germline V gene.

J is TRBJ2-3 and V is TRBV24-1, with no clear D. V lost 5 bases to trimming and J lost 2 bases, with 16 bases between them. CDR3 size: 16 residues. In germline, CDR1 is KGHDR, CDR2 SFDVKD. This CDR3 reads CATSGYGRRLTDTQYF. As DNA, the CDR3 is TGTGCCACCAGTGGTTACGGACGGCGCCTCACAGATACGCAGTATTTT.

The sample holds many counts of this clonotype. This chain connects TRBV7-6 to TRBJ2-7, with D possibly matching TRBD1 (5 bases). V lost 5 bases to trimming and J lost 3 bases, with 14 bases between them. The CDR3 is 14 amino acids. CDR1 and CDR2 (germline): SGHVS, FNYEAQ. The chain's CDR3 is CASSAPGAFYEQYF. The CDR3 bases are TGTGCCAGCAGCGCCCCTGGGGCTTTCTACGAGCAGTACTTC.

The V call is TRBV2, the J call TRBJ1-4; maybe TRBD1 (6 bases). V lost 5 bases, J lost 5 bases, and 12 bases lay in between. CDR3 length: 14 residues. Germline-derived CDR1 and CDR2 are SNHLY and FYNNEI. CDR3 sequence: CASSYRVGNEKLFF. For the CDR3, the DNA is TGTGCCAGCAGTTACAGGGTTGGGAATGAAAAACTGTTTTTT.

The chain links TRBV12-3 or TRBV12-4 to TRBJ1-2; D is undetermined. The CDR3 length is 15 residues. V was pared by 3 bases and J by 6 bases, with 17 bases between. CDR3 nucleotide sequence: TGTGCCAGCAGTTTGACTCGGAAGGCGTCGGATGGCTACACCTTC. Its translation is CASSLTRKASDGYTF.

The chain recombines TRBV29-1 with TRBJ1-2; D is unresolved. V lost 6 bases to trimming and J lost 8 bases, with 16 bases between them. CDR3 size: 12 residues. Germline CDR1 and CDR2: SQVTM and ANQGSEA. As DNA, the CDR3 is TGCAGCGTCATTGGCCGTGAGAAGGGCTACACCTTC. This codes for CSVIGREKGYTF.

This clonotype has just a few counts. The gene calls are TRBV7-2 and TRBJ2-1; 9 bases match TRBD2. The CDR3 spans 14 residues. Germline loops: CDR1 SGHTA, CDR2 FQGNSA. V lost 5 bases, J lost 4 bases, and 3 bases stayed unmatched. The CDR3 loop is CASSRSGRYNEQFF. CDR3 DNA sequence: TGTGCCAGCAGCCGTAGCGGGAGATACAATGAGCAGTTCTTC.

This chain connects TRBV28 to TRBJ1-2, with 7 bases matching TRBD1. Losses at the gene ends were 8 bases for V and 8 bases for J; bases not matched to a gene: 14. This CDR3 comprises 14 residues. Germline CDR1 reads MDHEN; CDR2 reads SYDVKM. The CDR3 bases are TGTGCCAGCGTCCATGACAGGGTGGCGTGGGGCTACACCTTC. This encodes CASVHDRVAWGYTF.